The rows below give T cell receptor beta chains drawn from one sample of a study of blood T cells in healthy people across ages. TCRdb passed the 5' RACE reads through MiXCR, listing each CDR3 protein once. The data show hundreds of thousands of distinct CDR3 sequences, about 30% seen once. Specimen: blood. These receptors came from a woman of 80 years or more in good health. Each CDR3 is given with its conserved first and last residue. The D gene is left open where the match is weak. Size is omitted from some rows. Given values are once, few, many or a class for expanded clones.

V gene	D gene	clone size	J gene	CDR3 protein	CDR3 DNA
TRBV25-1	TRBD1	few	TRBJ1-6	CASSIGTGVNSPLHF	TGTGCCAGCAGTATAGGGACAGGGGTGAATTCACCCCTCCACTTT
TRBV7-6	NA	many	TRBJ2-7	CASSAGHFYEQYF	TGTGCCAGCAGCGCGGGACACTTCTACGAGCAGTACTTC
TRBV6-5	TRBD1	few	TRBJ1-5	CASSSGQGLGRNNQPQHF	TGTGCCAGCAGTTCTGGACAGGGGTTGGGGAGGAACAATCAGCCCCAGCATTTT
TRBV7-9	NA	NA	TRBJ2-7	CASSLAGGGRSYEQYF	TGTGCCAGCAGCTTAGCGGGAGGCGGACGCTCCTACGAGCAGTACTTC
TRBV25-1	NA	NA	TRBJ2-7	CASSDPATPINEQYF	TGTGCCAGCAGTGACCCCGCCACCCCTATCAATGAGCAGTACTTC
TRBV10-3	NA	many	TRBJ1-2	CAISALGEATDGYTF	TGTGCCATCAGTGCTTTAGGTGAGGCGACGGATGGCTACACCTTC
TRBV7-9	TRBD1	NA	TRBJ1-4	CASSLTGTGGEKLFF	TGTGCCAGCAGCTTAACAGGGACAGGGGGCGAAAAACTGTTTTTT
TRBV29-1	TRBD1	NA	TRBJ1-2	CSVVTGDGYTF	TGCAGCGTTGTCACAGGGGATGGCTACACCTTC
TRBV5-4	TRBD1	NA	TRBJ1-1	CASSKPGQGALNTEAFF	TGTGCCAGCAGTAAACCGGGACAGGGGGCCCTGAACACTGAAGCTTTCTTT
TRBV30	NA	once	TRBJ1-6	CAWRYGSPLHF	TGTGCCTGGCGCTACGGTTCACCCCTCCACTTT
TRBV12-5	TRBD1	few	TRBJ1-5	CASAHRGQTTYSNQPQHF	TGTGCTAGTGCCCATCGGGGACAGACAACATATAGCAATCAGCCCCAGCATTTT
TRBV28	NA	NA	TRBJ1-5	CASSSRRGGTNQPRHF	TGTGCCAGCAGTTCCCGCCGTGGCGGTACCAATCAGCCCCGGCATTTT
TRBV5-1	TRBD1	many	TRBJ1-5	CASSSGTADNQPQHF	TGCGCCAGCAGCTCCGGGACAGCGGACAATCAGCCCCAGCATTTT
TRBV12-3/TRBV12-4	NA	NA	TRBJ1-1	CASKRAWAAGTEAFF	TGTGCCAGCAAAAGGGCCTGGGCGGCGGGCACTGAAGCTTTCTTT
TRBV9	NA	few	TRBJ1-4	CASSVDSLGTAEKLFF	TGTGCCAGCAGCGTAGACTCCCTGGGGACGGCCGAAAAACTGTTTTTT
TRBV30	NA	NA	TRBJ1-1	CGWNNRGGTEAFF	TGTGGCTGGAACAATCGAGGGGGGACTGAAGCTTTCTTT
TRBV29-1	NA	many	TRBJ2-5	CSVPRGLETQYF	TGCAGCGTCCCCCGGGGGCTAGAGACCCAGTACTTC
TRBV7-9	TRBD1	many	TRBJ2-3	CASSPGDRGQADTQYF	TGTGCCAGCAGCCCTGGGGACAGGGGGCAGGCAGATACGCAGTATTTT
TRBV12-3/TRBV12-4	NA	NA	TRBJ2-5	CASSLRGYNEQYF	TGTGCCAGCAGTTTAAGGGGATACAATGAGCAGTACTTC
TRBV2	NA	NA	TRBJ1-1	CASSENAGTNTEAFF	TGTGCCAGCAGTGAAAATGCAGGGACGAACACTGAAGCTTTCTTT
TRBV10-3	NA	NA	TRBJ2-2	CAISESAGTSTGELFF	TGTGCCATCAGTGAGTCAGCAGGGACGAGTACCGGGGAGCTGTTTTTT
TRBV11-2	NA	few	TRBJ1-4	CASSLEGAAGEKLFF	TGTGCCAGCAGCTTAGAGGGGGCTGCGGGTGAAAAACTGTTTTTT
TRBV11-2	TRBD1	many	TRBJ2-1	CASSLVTGLSEQFF	TGTGCCAGCAGCCTTGTGACAGGGTTGTCTGAGCAGTTCTTC
TRBV7-9	NA	few	TRBJ1-1	CASSRDLGTRFTEAFF	TGTGCCAGCAGCCGGGACCTCGGAACGAGGTTCACTGAAGCTTTCTTT
TRBV28	NA	NA	TRBJ1-2	CASSGSNYGHTF	TGTGCCAGCAGTGGGAGTAACTATGGCCACACCTTC
TRBV11-3	NA	many	TRBJ2-5	CASSQGVAQETQYF	TGTGCCAGCAGCCAGGGAGTGGCGCAAGAGACCCAGTACTTC
TRBV5-1	NA	many	TRBJ2-7	CASSPRQIAYEQYF	TGCGCCAGCAGCCCTAGACAGATCGCCTACGAGCAGTACTTC
TRBV12-3/TRBV12-4	NA	NA	TRBJ1-2	CASTSSQGNYGYTF	TGTGCCAGCACCTCGTCTCAGGGGAACTATGGCTACACCTTC
TRBV9	NA	many	TRBJ1-5	CASSVAGSSQPQHF	TGTGCCAGCAGCGTAGCAGGGAGTAGTCAGCCCCAGCATTTT